The 29 T cell receptor beta chains presented below share a single source sample, sequenced in a study of cytomegalovirus exposure and HLA in healthy donors. The PCR ran on 60 Vbeta and 13 Jbeta primers. Sequencing used immunoSEQ multiplex PCR; TCRdb keeps in-frame clones, though not all of them. Found here are fewer than 200,000 clones, around 86% of them singletons; the top ten hold 1.6%. The sample consisted of PBMCs. The origin of the receptors is a man between 50 and 59 years old in good health and CMV-seronegative.

DNA of the CDR3: TGTGCCAGCAGCTTCCGACAGGAACCATACAATGAGCAGTTCTTC. Amino acids: CASSFRQEPYNEQFF. The chain is built from TRBV7-3 and TRBJ2-1; a possible D gene is TRBD1 (6 bases). Germline V CDR1 and CDR2: SGHTA, FQGTGA. CDR3 length: 15 amino acids. V shed 3 bases and J shed 4 bases, with 13 bases lying between them. The variable domain in full, completed from reference TRBV7-3 and TRBJ2-1, reads GAGVSQTPSNKVTEKGKYVELRCDPISGHTALYWYRQSLGQGPEFLIYFQGTGAADDSGLPNDRFFAVRPEGSVSTLKIQRTERGDSAVYLCASSFRQEPYNEQFFGPGTRLTVL.

About this clone: The junction does not match germline at one end; this may be a read error. The V gene is TRBV7-9, the J gene TRBJ1-2; 7 positions agree with TRBD1. The CDR3 is 14 residues long. Germline V gene data show CDR1 as SEHNR and CDR2 as FQNEAQ (reference sequence). CDR3 protein: CSSSPGTATYGYTF. The DNA of the CDR3 is TGTTCCAGCAGCCCCGGGACAGCGACCTATGGCTACACCTTC.

This chain links TRBV2 with TRBJ1-4; tentative D call: TRBD1 (6 bases). Germline V gene sequence: CDR1 SNHLY, CDR2 FYNNEI. CDR3 size: 14 residues. The ends were cut back, 6 bases at V and 4 bases at J, with 12 bases in the middle. The CDR3 loop is CASRWQGHNEKLFF. The CDR3 DNA reads as TGTGCCAGCAGATGGCAGGGACATAATGAAAAACTGTTTTTT.

For this clone: One junction end does not reproduce the germline sequence, and a read error may be involved. The CDR3 here is CSSSSTNSTGGSGGYTF. CDR3 bases: TGTTCCAGCAGCTCGACGAACTCTACCGGGGGGTCTGGTGGCTACACCTTC. The chain couples TRBV7-9 to TRBJ1-2; a possible D gene is TRBD1 (5 bases). The CDR3 sequence is 17 residues long. Germline CDR1 is SEHNR and CDR2 is FQNEAQ (reference sequence).

The chain recombines TRBV5-4 with TRBJ1-2; 10 bases match TRBD1. The CDR3 is 16 amino acids. J lost 0 bases, V lost 0 bases, and 2 bases had no gene match. Germline V lookup: CDR1 SGHNT, CDR2 YYREEE (reference sequence). CDR3 sequence: CASSLGGQGPNYGYTF. The CDR3 DNA reads as TGTGCCAGCAGCTTGGGGGGACAGGGGCCTAACTATGGCTACACCTTC.

J is TRBJ2-1 and V is TRBV2; 13 bases agree with TRBD2. J was trimmed by 4 bases and V by 4 bases; bases with no gene match: 1. The CDR3 has 15 residues. Germline loops: CDR1 SNHLY, CDR2 FYNNEI. CDR3 protein: CASSGLAGGYNEQFF. In DNA form, the CDR3 reads TGTGCCAGCAGTGGACTAGCGGGGGGTTACAATGAGCAGTTCTTC.

Only one count was recorded for this clone. The chain employs TRBV5-1 and TRBJ1-2; possibly TRBD1 for D (6 bases). Trimming removed 0 bases from V and 0 bases from J, with 9 bases in between. The CDR3 has 15 amino acids. Germline V gene data show CDR1 as SGHRS and CDR2 as YFSETQ. CDR3 in amino acids: CASSLATGTNYGYTF. CDR3 DNA sequence: TGCGCCAGCAGCTTGGCCACAGGGACTAACTATGGCTACACCTTC.

The V gene is TRBV7-2, the J gene TRBJ2-2; TRBD2 aligns across 13 bases. V trimming: 1 base; J trimming: 8 bases; junction bases outside the gene matches: 7. The length of the CDR3 is 17 residues. Germline V gene data show CDR1 as SGHTA and CDR2 as FQGNSA. CDR3 region: CASSLVRLAGGRGELFF. Here the CDR3 DNA reads TGTGCCAGCAGCTTAGTTAGACTAGCGGGGGGCCGAGGGGAGCTGTTTTTT.

V gene TRBV6-6 combines with J gene TRBJ2-3; perhaps TRBD2 as D (5 bases). CDR3 size: 14 residues. Per the germline V gene, CDR1 is MNHNY and CDR2 is SVGAGI (reference sequence). V was trimmed by 11 bases and J by 0 bases, leaving 15 bases between them. The DNA for the CDR3 is TGTGCCGGTAGGGAGCGCCTTAGCACAGATACGCAGTATTTT. It yields the protein CAGRERLSTDTQYF.

The table lists this clone with a count of one. V and J are TRBV14 and TRBJ2-5; D not resolved. Deletions cut 1 base from V and 1 base from J, with 16 bases between. Per the germline V gene, CDR1 is SGHDN and CDR2 is FVKESK. CDR3 size: 17 residues. CDR3 protein: CASSQGLMLGAQETQYF. CDR3 in DNA: TGTGCCAGCAGCCAAGGCTTGATGTTGGGCGCCCAAGAGACCCAGTACTTC.

This rearrangement joins TRBV20-1 to TRBJ2-1; D gene ambiguous. From germline, CDR1 is DFQATT and CDR2 SNEGSKA (reference sequence). Trimming pared 7 bases from V and 9 bases from J, leaving 10 bases between. This CDR3 contains 10 residues. The CDR3: CSVPRSEQFF. The CDR3 DNA reads TGCAGTGTCCCTCGGAGTGAGCAGTTCTTC.

The chain joins TRBV4-3 to TRBJ2-3, with TRBD2 matching 9 bases. Germline CDR1 is LGHNA and CDR2 is YSLEER. V shed 1 base, J shed 2 bases, and the junction held 7 bases outside the gene matches. There are 17 residues in the CDR3. The CDR3 loop reads CASSQGRAGGYTDTQYF. The CDR3 DNA is TGCGCCAGCAGCCAAGGTCGGGCGGGAGGGTACACAGATACGCAGTATTTT.

The chain links TRBV18 to TRBJ1-2; tentatively, D is TRBD1 (5 bases). The V end was cut by 3 bases, the J end by 8 bases, with 10 bases between. Per the germline V gene, CDR1 is KGHSH and CDR2 is LQKENI. This CDR3 has 12 residues. In DNA form, the CDR3 reads TGTGCCAGCTCACCCCAGGGCCCCGGCTACACCTTC. Translated: CASSPQGPGYTF.

The chain couples TRBV28 to TRBJ2-1, with D tentatively TRBD2 (5 bases). The V end lost 8 bases, the J end lost 4 bases, and 18 bases lay between the germline ends. This CDR3 is 15 amino acids long. CDR1 is MDHEN and CDR2 is SYDVKM in the germline V gene. This CDR3 is CASDSLGVGYNEQFF. As DNA, the CDR3 is TGTGCCAGCGACTCTTTGGGAGTGGGGTACAATGAGCAGTTCTTC.

This chain links TRBV13 with TRBJ1-1; no firm D call. Germline V gene sequence: CDR1 PRHDT, CDR2 FYEKMQ (reference sequence). CDR3 length: 13 amino acids. The V end lost 3 bases, the J end lost 5 bases, and 10 bases lay between the germline ends. The CDR3 here is CASSFTRFTEAFF. The CDR3, as DNA: TGTGCCAGCAGCTTTACTAGGTTTACTGAAGCTTTCTTT.

The chain couples TRBV10-3 to TRBJ2-3, with 8 bases lining up with TRBD1. The germline CDR1 and CDR2 sequences are ENHRY and SYGVKD. The CDR3 spans 15 residues. The J segment lost 3 bases and the V segment lost 2 bases, leaving 4 bases of the junction unmatched. Written as DNA, the CDR3 is TGTGCCATCAGTGAGCCGACAGGGGAAACAGATACGCAGTATTTT. This codes for CAISEPTGETDTQYF.

This chain joins TRBV19 and TRBJ1-5; TRBD1 might be the D (6 bases). Trimming removed 1 base from V and 5 bases from J, with 15 bases in between. The CDR3 is 16 residues long. CDR1 is LNHDA, CDR2 SQIVND, per germline (reference sequence). The chain's CDR3 is CASSIGGGRNYQPQHF. CDR3 coding DNA: TGTGCCAGTAGTATAGGTGGGGGCAGGAATTATCAGCCCCAGCATTTT.

This sequence joins TRBV9 and TRBJ1-6; weak D call: TRBD1 (5 bases). Germline V gives CDR1 SGDLS, CDR2 YYNGEE. The CDR3 is 17 amino acids. Trimming removed 1 base at V and 7 bases at J, with 18 bases between. The CDR3 DNA follows: TGTGCCAGCAGCGTAACTGCCCAGGGCAGGGTGAATTCACCCCTCCACTTT. Protein sequence: CASSVTAQGRVNSPLHF.

This chain joins TRBV10-1 and TRBJ2-3; 11 nucleotides align to TRBD2. The CDR3 is 16 residues long. Germline V CDR1 and CDR2: WNHNN, SYGVQD (reference sequence). J lost 6 bases, V lost 6 bases, and 11 bases had no gene match. CDR3 sequence: CASRENPASGGDTQYF. The CDR3 DNA is TGCGCCAGCAGGGAAAACCCTGCTAGCGGGGGGGATACGCAGTATTTT.

The rearrangement links TRBV15 to TRBJ1-5; a weak D match, TRBD1 (6 bases). Germline CDR1 and CDR2: LNHNV and YYDKDF (reference sequence). Trimming left V 5 bases short and J 5 bases short, with 10 bases between. The length of the CDR3 is 13 residues. The CDR3 loop is CATSFHRDQPQHF. The CDR3 DNA is TGTGCCACCAGCTTTCACAGGGATCAGCCCCAGCATTTT.

The chain's CDR3 is CASSYGTSPNEQFF. The CDR3, as DNA: TGTGCCAGCAGTTACGGGACTAGTCCAAATGAGCAGTTCTTC. The chain links TRBV6-5 to TRBJ2-1; 8 nucleotides match TRBD2. The CDR3 consists of 14 residues. CDR1 is MNHEY, CDR2 SVGAGI, per germline. Unmatched junction bases numbered 4, after V lost 2 bases and J lost 7 bases.

This clone came up a few times. V gene TRBV5-4 combines with J gene TRBJ2-3; no clear D gene. The CDR3 spans 14 residues. Germline V gene lookup returns CDR1 SGHNT and CDR2 YYREEE (reference sequence). With 4 bases removed from V and 6 bases from J, the gap between germline ends came to 15 bases. The CDR3 nucleotides are TGTGCCAGCAGCCTAGACTTGGGTAAGGATACGCAGTATTTT. Protein: CASSLDLGKDTQYF.

This chain connects TRBV6-5 to TRBJ2-7; 8 bases line up with TRBD1. Germline loops: CDR1 MNHEY, CDR2 SVGAGI. J gave up 7 bases and V 2 bases, and 13 bases lay outside the gene matches. There are 16 residues in the CDR3. The CDR3 coding sequence is TGTGCCAGCAGTTACACCCGCGGCTCTACAGGGGGTGAGCAGTACTTC. Protein sequence: CASSYTRGSTGGEQYF.

This clone was counted once. The CDR3 protein is CASSSGLRLTTDTQYF. As DNA, the CDR3 is TGCGCCAGCAGCTCCGGACTGAGACTTACCACAGATACGCAGTATTTT. The J gene is TRBJ2-3, the V gene TRBV5-1; maybe TRBD2 (5 bases). CDR3 size: 16 residues. The V gene's germline CDR1 is SGHRS and CDR2 YFSETQ. Deletions cut 3 bases from V and 2 bases from J, with 16 bases between. Supplemented by reference TRBV5-1 and TRBJ2-3, the full variable domain reads KAGVTQTPRYLIKTRGQQVTLSCSPISGHRSVSWYQQTPGQGLQFLFEYFSETQRNKGNFPGRFSGRQFSNSRSEMNVSTLELGDSALYLCASSSGLRLTTDTQYFGPGTRLTVL.

The V gene is TRBV19, the J gene TRBJ1-5; 11 bases match TRBD1. This CDR3 comprises 13 residues. Trimming at V came to 7 bases and at J to 6 bases, leaving 2 bases not matched to a gene. CDR1 is LNHDA, CDR2 SQIVND, per germline (reference sequence). In nucleotides, the CDR3 is TGTGCCAGTACCGGGACAGGGGGTCAGCCCCAGCATTTT. Translating it yields CASTGTGGQPQHF.

Points on this clone: The sample contains more than one DNA sequence encoding this CDR3. The chain links TRBV7-2 to TRBJ2-4, with TRBD1 matching 8 bases. Germline CDR1 reads SGHTA; CDR2 reads FQGNSA. The CDR3 consists of 15 residues. The J segment lost 3 bases and the V segment lost 7 bases, leaving 8 bases of the junction unmatched. CDR3 DNA: TGTGCCAGCAACAGACCAGGGGGCAGCAAAAACATTCAGTACTTC. Translated: CASNRPGGSKNIQYF.

Here the CDR3 reads CASSRSGRREETQYF. In DNA form, the CDR3 reads TGTGCCAGCAGCCGTAGCGGGAGAAGGGAAGAGACCCAGTACTTC. This chain links TRBV7-2 with TRBJ2-5; 9 bases map to TRBD2. CDR1 SGHTA and CDR2 FQGNSA come from the germline V gene. CDR3 length: 15 residues. The ends lost 5 bases at V and 3 bases at J; junction bases unmatched: 7.

This clone is a singleton in its sample. The chain carries TRBV6-5 and TRBJ1-6; TRBD1 aligns across 7 bases. The CDR3 is made up of 13 amino acids. V lost 5 bases and J lost 7; bases outside the gene matches: 2. Germline CDR1 and CDR2: MNHEY and SVGAGI. CDR3 nucleotide sequence: TGTGCCAGCAGTCCGGACAGGAATTCACCCCTCCACTTT. The encoded protein is CASSPDRNSPLHF.

V is TRBV7-9 and J is TRBJ2-7; 7 bases map to TRBD2. The germline V gene has CDR1 SEHNR and CDR2 FQNEAQ (reference sequence). The V segment lost 5 bases and the J segment 3 bases; nucleotides outside the gene matches: 10. The CDR3 runs 15 residues. Here the CDR3 reads CASSPRRGSLYEQYF. CDR3 DNA sequence: TGTGCCAGCAGCCCACGGCGGGGGAGCCTCTACGAGCAGTACTTC.